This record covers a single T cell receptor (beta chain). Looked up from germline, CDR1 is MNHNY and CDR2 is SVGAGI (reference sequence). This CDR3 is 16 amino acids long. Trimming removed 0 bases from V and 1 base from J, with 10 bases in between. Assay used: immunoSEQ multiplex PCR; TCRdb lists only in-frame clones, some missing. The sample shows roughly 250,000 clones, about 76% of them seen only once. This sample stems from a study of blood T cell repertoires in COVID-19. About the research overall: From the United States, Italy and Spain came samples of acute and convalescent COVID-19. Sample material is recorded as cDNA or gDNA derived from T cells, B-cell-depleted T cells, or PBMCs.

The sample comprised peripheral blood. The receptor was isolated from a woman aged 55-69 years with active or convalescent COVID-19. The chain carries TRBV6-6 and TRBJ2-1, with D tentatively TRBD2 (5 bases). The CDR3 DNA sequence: TGTGCCAGCAGTTACTCGACGGGAAGGTCCTACAATGAGCAGTTCTTC. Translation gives CASSYSTGRSYNEQFF.